The 27 T cell receptor beta chains below all came from one sample that was sequenced in a study of shared clonotypes between healthy human individuals. Using immunoSEQ multiplex PCR, the repertoire was profiled, and TCRdb retains in-frame clones only, with some absent. The data show 1.6 million or so clones, roughly 95% seen once. The sample comprised naive CD4+ T cells sorted from blood. Subset indicated: CD45RA+ positively selected. The source of these receptors is a young man in good health.

This chain joins TRBV27 and TRBJ2-4; D could derive from TRBD1 or TRBD2 (5 bases each). The CDR3 is 16 residues long. The germline gives CDR1 MNHEY, CDR2 SMNVEV (reference sequence). Trimming stripped 3 bases from V and 0 bases from J, with 12 bases between. In DNA form, the CDR3 reads TGTGCCAGCAGTTTCGGGACCGGCCTAGCCAAAAACATTCAGTACTTC. As protein: CASSFGTGLAKNIQYF.

In nucleotides, the CDR3 is TGTGCCAGCAGCTTAGTTGGTGACAGAGACGAGCAGTACTTC. Its protein product is CASSLVGDRDEQYF. The chain couples TRBV7-8 to TRBJ2-7, with D possibly matching TRBD1 (5 bases). This CDR3 has 14 amino acids. V shed 1 base and J shed 5 bases, with 12 bases lying between them. Germline CDR1 and CDR2: SGHVS and FQNEAQ.

The genes are TRBV18 and TRBJ1-3; D gene unclear. From germline, CDR1 is KGHSH and CDR2 LQKENI. V lost 7 bases to trimming and J lost 3 bases, with 13 bases between them. This CDR3 has 14 residues. The CDR3 nucleotides are TGTGCCAGCTTGAGGCAGGCGATTGGAAACACCATATATTTT. Residues: CASLRQAIGNTIYF.

The chain carries TRBV9 and TRBJ2-3, with 7 nucleotides matching TRBD1. The CDR3 runs 19 residues. Germline V CDR1 and CDR2: SGDLS, YYNGEE. With 2 bases clipped from V and 5 bases from J, the junction kept 20 bases outside the gene matches. The CDR3: CASSVGQALFQGIQDTQYF. As DNA, the CDR3 is TGTGCCAGCAGCGTTGGACAGGCCCTCTTCCAGGGCATACAAGATACGCAGTATTTT.

The chain uses TRBV4-3 and TRBJ2-3; D is undetermined. The CDR3 totals 15 residues. Germline V lookup: CDR1 LGHNA, CDR2 YSLEER. V was clipped by 1 base and J by 6 bases, with 14 bases between them. The CDR3 DNA reads as TGCGCCAGCAGCCAAGGCGTACGGGCCGGGGATACGCAGTATTTT. Its translation: CASSQGVRAGDTQYF.

V gene TRBV27 combines with J gene TRBJ2-1; 8 bases align to TRBD2. CDR3 length equals 14 residues. V gave up 8 bases and J gave up 0 bases; unmatched junction bases: 3. Germline assignment: CDR1 MNHEY and CDR2 SMNVEV (reference sequence). CDR3 DNA: TGTGCCAGCTCGACTAGCGCCTCCTACAATGAGCAGTTCTTC. Protein sequence: CASSTSASYNEQFF.

CDR3 sequence: CASSQDAGLAVETQYF. The CDR3 DNA reads as TGCGCCAGCAGCCAAGACGCGGGACTAGCGGTAGAGACCCAGTACTTC. This sequence joins TRBV4-1 and TRBJ2-5; TRBD2 matches at 11 bases. After removal of 0 bases from V and 4 bases from J, the junction contained 4 bases not matched to a gene. This CDR3 is 16 amino acids long. Germline lookup yields CDR1 MGHRA and CDR2 YSYEKL.

The chain joins TRBV27 to TRBJ2-7; D is undetermined. Trimming took 5 bases from V and 0 from J, leaving 5 bases between them. Germline CDR1 MNHEY, CDR2 SMNVEV (reference sequence). CDR3 length equals 12 residues. CDR3 nucleotide sequence: TGTGCCAGCAGTCCAAGCTCCTACGAGCAGTACTTC. Amino acids: CASSPSSYEQYF.

The chain combines TRBV19 with TRBJ1-3; no firm D call. Deletions cut 6 bases from V and 4 bases from J, with 10 bases between. The CDR3 covers 13 residues. From germline, CDR1 is LNHDA and CDR2 SQIVND (reference sequence). The CDR3 DNA is TGTGCCAGTAGGCCGATAGGAGGAAACACCATATATTTT. Its protein product is CASRPIGGNTIYF.

The chain combines TRBV7-9 with TRBJ1-1; tentatively, D is TRBD1 (5 bases). This CDR3 spans 15 amino acids. The V end was cut by 0 bases, the J end by 4 bases, with 12 bases between. The germline gives CDR1 SEHNR, CDR2 FQNEAQ (reference sequence). CDR3 region: CASSLAGGRATEAFF. CDR3 DNA sequence: TGTGCCAGCAGCTTAGCTGGGGGTCGGGCCACTGAAGCTTTCTTT.

This chain uses TRBV11-3 with TRBJ2-3, with a tentative D call TRBD2 (6 bases). This CDR3 contains 15 residues. CDR1 and CDR2 (germline): SGHNT, YENEEA. Trimming shortened V by 4 bases and J by 2 bases, and 13 bases separated the two germline ends. The CDR3 DNA reads TGTGCCAGCAGCTCTCGGGGCGGGATCACAGATACGCAGTATTTT. Translating it yields CASSSRGGITDTQYF. The variable domain in full, completed from reference TRBV11-3 and TRBJ2-3, reads EAGVVQSPRYKIIEKKQPVAFWCNPISGHNTLYWYLQNLGQGPELLIRYENEEAVDDSQLPKDRFSAERLKGVDSTLKIQPAELGDSAVYLCASSSRGGITDTQYFGPGTRLTVL.

V usage is TRBV29-1 and J usage is TRBJ2-1, with 8 bases that match TRBD1. The CDR3 runs 13 residues. Germline CDR1 and CDR2: SQVTM and ANQGSEA. J was trimmed by 7 bases and V by 7 bases; bases with no gene match: 9. CDR3 nucleotide sequence: TGCAGCGCCGGACAACACAGGGGGAATGAGCAGTTCTTC. Its translation is CSAGQHRGNEQFF.

Note on this clone: One end of the junction is discordant with germline, which a read error may explain. V gene TRBV2 combines with J gene TRBJ2-7, with D hard to call. The germline CDR1 and CDR2 sequences are SNHLY and FYNNEI. The CDR3 runs to 12 residues. DNA for the CDR3: TGTGCCAGCATTGAAGTCACCTACGAGCAGTACTTC. This translates into CASIEVTYEQYF.

This chain joins TRBV5-5 and TRBJ2-6, with TRBD2 matching 12 bases. Looked up from germline, CDR1 is SGHKS and CDR2 is YYEKEE (reference sequence). After removal of 0 bases from V and 2 bases from J, the junction contained 3 bases not matched to a gene. CDR3 length: 18 amino acids. The CDR3 coding sequence is TGTGCCAGCAGCTTGGGGACTAGCGGGGCGCCTGGGGCCAACGTCCTGACTTTC. This translates into CASSLGTSGAPGANVLTF.

J is TRBJ1-2 and V is TRBV2, with 8 bases matching TRBD1. J was trimmed by 4 bases and V by 6 bases; bases with no gene match: 1. Germline loops: CDR1 SNHLY, CDR2 FYNNEI. The CDR3 has 12 amino acids. The CDR3 protein is CASRTGGYGYTF. CDR3 nucleotides: TGTGCCAGCAGAACAGGGGGCTATGGCTACACCTTC. The whole variable domain, remainder taken from reference TRBV2 and TRBJ1-2, is EPEVTQTPSHQVTQMGQEVILRCVPISNHLYFYWYRQILGQKVEFLVSFYNNEISEKSEIFDDQFSVERPDGSNFTLKIRSTKLEDSAMYFCASRTGGYGYTFGSGTRLTVV.

With regard to this clone: This sample also contains other DNA sequences that code for the same CDR3. The V gene is TRBV18, the J gene TRBJ2-2, with D tentatively TRBD1 (6 bases). V dropped 3 bases and J dropped 5 bases, with 7 bases sitting between them. The CDR3 has 13 amino acids. Germline loops: CDR1 KGHSH, CDR2 LQKENI. CDR3 region: CASSPQGTGELFF. In DNA form, the CDR3 reads TGTGCCAGCTCACCTCAGGGGACCGGGGAGCTGTTTTTT.

This clone was picked up one time. The chain has TRBV28 and TRBJ1-2; 7 bases align to TRBD1. The germline V gene encodes CDR1 MDHEN and CDR2 SYDVKM. Unmatched junction bases numbered 5, after V lost 3 bases and J lost 4 bases. CDR3 size: 14 residues. The CDR3 region is CASSLRQGIYGYTF. In nucleotides, the CDR3 is TGTGCCAGCAGTTTGAGACAGGGAATCTATGGCTACACCTTC.

This clone was observed a single time. DNA for the CDR3: TGTGCCAGCACCAGGGCGCCCTACGAGCAGTACTTC. This translates into CASTRAPYEQYF. V usage is TRBV28 and J usage is TRBJ2-7; weak D call: TRBD1 (5 bases). V lost 7 bases, J lost 2 bases, and 9 bases lay in between. This CDR3 is built from 12 residues. CDR1 is MDHEN, CDR2 SYDVKM, per germline.

The chain employs TRBV18 and TRBJ2-1; D possibly corresponds to TRBD2 (6 bases). Germline values: CDR1 KGHSH, CDR2 LQKENI. The CDR3 totals 14 residues. Trimming pared 4 bases from V and 2 bases from J, leaving 9 bases between. Written as DNA, the CDR3 is TGTGCCAGCTCACATGGCGGGACCTACAATGAGCAGTTCTTC. It is translated as CASSHGGTYNEQFF.

The chain is built from TRBV19 and TRBJ1-2; D unresolved. Trimming removed 4 bases from V and 3 bases from J, with 9 bases in between. The CDR3 has 13 amino acids. Germline lookup yields CDR1 LNHDA and CDR2 SQIVND (reference sequence). The CDR3 region has the DNA TGTGCCAGTAGTACCGGCCCCGACTATGGCTACACCTTC. Translated, it gives CASSTGPDYGYTF.

The chain joins TRBV27 to TRBJ2-3; D is ambiguous. Germline CDR1 reads MNHEY; CDR2 reads SMNVEV (reference sequence). Trimming removed 6 bases at V and 2 bases at J, with 12 bases between. The CDR3 contains 14 residues. Written as DNA, the CDR3 is TGTGCCAGCAGGTCTAACGGTTACACAGATACGCAGTATTTT. Its protein is CASRSNGYTDTQYF.

The V and J genes are TRBV19 and TRBJ1-5; TRBD1 might be the D (5 bases). Trimming removed 5 bases from V and 6 bases from J, with 11 bases in between. The CDR3 spans 13 residues. Germline CDR1 is LNHDA and CDR2 is SQIVND (reference sequence). The CDR3 here is CASSGGFFQPQHF. CDR3 nucleotide sequence: TGTGCCAGTAGTGGGGGTTTCTTTCAGCCCCAGCATTTT.

In nucleotides, the CDR3 is TGTGCCAGCAGCTTTATAACTAGCGGGAGGGCCGATCCGACAGATACGCAGTATTTT. This encodes CASSFITSGRADPTDTQYF. The chain has TRBV7-8 and TRBJ2-3; 13 bases map to TRBD2. V lost 3 bases to trimming and J lost 3 bases; unmatched junction nucleotides: 12. Germline loops: CDR1 SGHVS, CDR2 FQNEAQ. The CDR3 totals 19 residues.

The sample holds a few counts of this clone. This sequence joins TRBV7-3 and TRBJ2-1; perhaps TRBD1 as D (5 bases). Germline loops: CDR1 SGHTA, CDR2 FQGTGA. The CDR3 totals 13 residues. The V and J ends lost 2 bases and 5 bases respectively, with 7 bases between them. The CDR3 region is CASSLAGNNEQFF. CDR3 nucleotides: TGTGCCAGCAGCTTAGCAGGGAACAATGAGCAGTTCTTC.

This clone was seen once. The chain joins TRBV18 to TRBJ1-1; D may be TRBD1 (5 bases). The V gene lost 3 bases and the J gene lost 4 bases, with 15 bases spanning the gap. The CDR3 is 15 amino acids. Germline CDR1 KGHSH, CDR2 LQKENI. CDR3 residues: CASSPPGLRSTEAFF. For the CDR3, the DNA is TGTGCCAGCTCACCTCCGGGGCTTAGGAGCACTGAAGCTTTCTTT.

In DNA, the CDR3 is TGTGCCAGCAACTCAGCGTCGTGGGACACTGAAGCTTTCTTT. Its translation is CASNSASWDTEAFF. The V gene is TRBV7-2, the J gene TRBJ1-1; D call uncertain. This CDR3 comprises 14 residues. V was shortened by 7 bases and J by 3 bases, with 15 bases between the two germline ends. Germline lookup yields CDR1 SGHTA and CDR2 FQGNSA.

The CDR3 bases are TGTGCCATCAGTGAAACCGGGACAGGGGGCTCGGCTTTCTTT. It is translated as CAISETGTGGSAFF. The chain links TRBV10-3 to TRBJ1-1, with 12 bases that match TRBD1. CDR1 is ENHRY and CDR2 is SYGVKD in the germline V gene. This CDR3 has 14 amino acids. Trimming cost V 3 bases and J 11 bases; bases outside gene matches: 7.